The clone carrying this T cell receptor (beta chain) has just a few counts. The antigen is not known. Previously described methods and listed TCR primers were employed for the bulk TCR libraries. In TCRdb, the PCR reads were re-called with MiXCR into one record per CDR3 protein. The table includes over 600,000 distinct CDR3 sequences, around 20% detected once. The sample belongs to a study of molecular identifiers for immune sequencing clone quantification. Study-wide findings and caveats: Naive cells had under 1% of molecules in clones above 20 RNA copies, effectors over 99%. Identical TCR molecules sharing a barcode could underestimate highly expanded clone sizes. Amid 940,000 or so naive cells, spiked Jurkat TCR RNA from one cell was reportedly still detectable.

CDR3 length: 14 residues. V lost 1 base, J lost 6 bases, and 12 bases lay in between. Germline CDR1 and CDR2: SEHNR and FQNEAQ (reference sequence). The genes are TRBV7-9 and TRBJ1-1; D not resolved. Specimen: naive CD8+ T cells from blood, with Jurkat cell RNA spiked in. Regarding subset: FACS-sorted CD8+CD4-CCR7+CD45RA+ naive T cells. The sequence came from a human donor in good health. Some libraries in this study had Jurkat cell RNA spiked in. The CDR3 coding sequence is TGTGCCAGCAGCTTAGTTCTGGGGTCGGCTGAAGCTTTCTTT. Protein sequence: CASSLVLGSAEAFF.